What follows is one T cell receptor beta chain and its context. This entry is derived from a study of blood T cell repertoires in COVID-19. Generated by immunoSEQ multiplex PCR, the TCRdb table keeps only in-frame clones and is missing some. The sample holds some 320,000 clones, 85% seen once. V was cut by 0 bases and J by 5 bases, with 12 bases left in between. From germline, CDR1 is SGDLS and CDR2 YYNGEE. The CDR3 covers 16 residues. The receptor was isolated from a woman aged 30 to 39 who had been exposed to COVID-19. Sequenced: PBMCs or T cells enriched from blood (not recorded which). This rearrangement joins TRBV9 to TRBJ1-6; D ambiguous. CDR3 protein: CASSVEGRVNNSPLHF. The CDR3 DNA reads TGTGCCAGCAGCGTAGAAGGGAGGGTGAATAATTCACCCCTCCACTTT.